This T cell receptor beta chain was documented in a study of radiotherapy plus CTLA-4 blockade in lung cancer. Sequenced by immunoSEQ multiplex PCR; TCRdb stores in-frame clones only, minus some. The data show 62,000 or so clones, 70% to 80% seen once. Germline CDR1 is SGHDN and CDR2 is FVKESK. This CDR3 is built from 15 residues. Trimming took off 3 bases at V and 9 bases at J, with 15 bases between the two ends. The sample consisted of peripheral blood, taken from a patient treated with radiotherapy plus ipilimumab. The sequence was obtained from a human donor with non-small cell lung cancer who had a complete response to radiotherapy plus ipilimumab. The chain combines TRBV14 with TRBJ1-6; D ambiguous. The CDR3 coding sequence is TGTGCCAGCAGCCACTCCGGGAGGGTTAGTTCACCCCTCCACTTT. Its translation: CASSHSGRVSSPLHF.